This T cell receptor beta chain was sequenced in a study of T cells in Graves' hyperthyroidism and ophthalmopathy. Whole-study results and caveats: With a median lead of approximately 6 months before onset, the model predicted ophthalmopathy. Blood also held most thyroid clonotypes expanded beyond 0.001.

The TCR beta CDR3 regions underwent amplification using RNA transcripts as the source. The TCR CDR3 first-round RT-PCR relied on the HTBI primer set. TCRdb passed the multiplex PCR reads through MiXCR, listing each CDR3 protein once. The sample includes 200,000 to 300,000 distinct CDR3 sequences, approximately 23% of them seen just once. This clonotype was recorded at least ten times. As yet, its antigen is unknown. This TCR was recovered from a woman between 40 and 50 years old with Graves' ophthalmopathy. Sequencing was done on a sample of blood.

The CDR3 DNA follows: TGTGCCATCAGGGACCGACCCGCGGGAGAGACCCAGTACTTC. Its translation: CAIRDRPAGETQYF. The chain employs TRBV10-3 and TRBJ2-5, with D perhaps matching TRBD2 (5 bases). V was pared by 6 bases and J by 4 bases, with 15 bases between. CDR3 length equals 14 residues. Germline V gene lookup returns CDR1 ENHRY and CDR2 SYGVKD.